The rows below give T cell receptor beta chains drawn from one sample of a study of tumor and adjacent non-tumor tissue in lung cancer. TCRdb itself ran the multiplex PCR reads through MiXCR, one entry per CDR3 protein. In the table there are about 90,000 distinct CDR3 sequences, under 80% of which are singletons. Sequenced input: distant non-tumor lung tissue. Every receptor here comes from a woman in her 50s with non-small cell lung cancer. The CDR3 runs from the conserved cysteine through the conserved F or W. D genes are given only for firm matches. Expanded clones are given a class, and other clones once, few, many or no size at all.

d_gene: .
abundance: .
v_gene: TRBV4-1
j_gene: TRBJ2-5
CDR3aa: CASSLLEQVQETQYF
CDR3nt: TGCGCCAGCAGCCTTTTGGAACAGGTCCAAGAGACCCAGTACTTC

d_gene: TRBD2
abundance: .
v_gene: TRBV6-5
j_gene: TRBJ2-5
CDR3aa: CASSRERGQDAQYF
CDR3nt: TGTGCCAGCAGCCGTGAGCGGGGTCAGGATGCCCAGTACTTC

d_gene: .
abundance: .
v_gene: TRBV4-2
j_gene: TRBJ2-5
CDR3aa: CASSHVQVGQETQYF
CDR3nt: TGTGCCAGCAGCCATGTTCAGGTAGGACAAGAGACCCAGTACTTC

d_gene: .
abundance: .
v_gene: TRBV20-1
j_gene: TRBJ2-7
CDR3aa: CSARGGGSHYYERYF
CDR3nt: TGCAGTGCTAGGGGAGGGGGGTCTCACTACTACGAACGGTACTTC

d_gene: TRBD2
abundance: .
v_gene: TRBV6-5
j_gene: TRBJ2-1
CDR3aa: CASSFSGRLGEQFF
CDR3nt: TGTGCCAGCAGTTTTAGCGGGAGGCTTGGCGAGCAGTTCTTC

d_gene: .
abundance: .
v_gene: TRBV29-1
j_gene: TRBJ2-1
CDR3aa: CNVKTRGAYNEQFF
CDR3nt: TGCAACGTCAAAACGAGAGGTGCCTACAATGAGCAGTTCTTC

d_gene: .
abundance: medium-sized
v_gene: TRBV11-2
j_gene: TRBJ1-2
CDR3aa: CASSSTTEAYGYTF
CDR3nt: TGTGCCAGCAGCTCAACGACGGAAGCCTATGGCTACACCTTC

d_gene: TRBD2
abundance: .
v_gene: TRBV12-3/TRBV12-4
j_gene: TRBJ2-1
CDR3aa: CTGNPGLESNEQFF
CDR3nt: TGTACCGGCAATCCGGGACTAGAGAGCAATGAGCAATTCTTC

d_gene: .
abundance: .
v_gene: TRBV11-2
j_gene: TRBJ2-5
CDR3aa: CTSCLEAFGRAQETQYF
CDR3nt: TGTACAAGCTGCTTAGAAGCCTTCGGCAGGGCCCAAGAGACCCAGTACTTC

d_gene: .
abundance: .
v_gene: TRBV25-1
j_gene: TRBJ1-4
CDR3aa: CVSSDSGTTTNENLFF
CDR3nt: TGTGTCAGCAGTGATTCGGGGACAACAACTAATGAAAATCTGTTTTTT

d_gene: .
abundance: .
v_gene: TRBV7-8
j_gene: TRBJ2-7
CDR3aa: CASRPAHCYGQYF
CDR3nt: TGTGCCAGCAGGCCAGCCCACTGCTACGGGCAGTACTTC

d_gene: TRBD2
abundance: .
v_gene: TRBV5-1
j_gene: TRBJ2-7
CDR3aa: CTNSLVGTSGHEQYF
CDR3nt: TGCACCAACAGCTTGGTTGGGACTAGCGGGCACGAGCAGTACTTC

d_gene: .
abundance: .
v_gene: TRBV28
j_gene: TRBJ2-1
CDR3aa: CTSRLDGSRYNEQFF
CDR3nt: TGTACCAGCCGTTTAGACGGGAGTCGCTACAATGAGCAGTTCTTC

d_gene: .
abundance: .
v_gene: TRBV6-6
j_gene: TRBJ1-2
CDR3aa: CANSFEGYTF
CDR3nt: TGTGCCAACAGTTTCGAAGGCTATACCTTC

d_gene: .
abundance: .
v_gene: TRBV30
j_gene: TRBJ2-2
CDR3aa: CAWARWNTGELFF
CDR3nt: TGTGCCTGGGCACGGTGGAACACAGGGGAGCTGTTTTTT

d_gene: .
abundance: .
v_gene: TRBV29-1
j_gene: TRBJ2-2
CDR3aa: CGVVSEGTTNTGELFF
CDR3nt: TGCGGTGTTGTGTCAGAGGGGACGACGAACACCGGGGAGCTGTTTTTT

d_gene: TRBD1
abundance: once
v_gene: TRBV5-1
j_gene: TRBJ1-1
CDR3aa: CANRRETGAYTEAFF
CDR3nt: TGCGCCAACAGACGGGAGACAGGGGCCTACACTGAAGCTTTCTTT

d_gene: TRBD2
abundance: .
v_gene: TRBV29-1
j_gene: TRBJ2-5
CDR3aa: CSVETGGVAQYF
CDR3nt: TGCAGTGTTGAAACGGGGGGGGTGGCCCAGTACTTC

d_gene: .
abundance: .
v_gene: TRBV6-5
j_gene: TRBJ2-1
CDR3aa: CASSYSKGSRPFF
CDR3nt: TGTGCCAGCAGCTACTCGAAGGGGTCCCGCCCGTTCTTC

d_gene: .
abundance: .
v_gene: TRBV4-2
j_gene: TRBJ1-5
CDR3aa: CASSQDPTISQPQHF
CDR3nt: TGTGCCAGCAGCCAAGACCCCACTATCAGTCAGCCCCAGCATTTT

d_gene: TRBD2
abundance: once
v_gene: TRBV12-3/TRBV12-4
j_gene: TRBJ2-7
CDR3aa: CDSSLGRILTSAAYEQYF
CDR3nt: TGTGACAGCAGTTTAGGCAGGATTTTAACTAGCGCTGCCTACGAGCAGTACTTC

d_gene: TRBD2
abundance: .
v_gene: TRBV10-3
j_gene: TRBJ2-2
CDR3aa: CTISGPSGGNTGELFF
CDR3nt: TGTACCATCAGTGGTCCTAGCGGGGGGAACACCGGGGAGTTGTTTTTT

d_gene: .
abundance: .
v_gene: TRBV24-1
j_gene: TRBJ2-6
CDR3aa: CATSDFGIGGGANILTF
CDR3nt: TGTGCCACCAGTGATTTTGGGATTGGCGGTGGGGCCAACATCCTGACTTTC

d_gene: .
abundance: .
v_gene: TRBV9
j_gene: TRBJ2-7
CDR3aa: CASSVAHFSGGEQYF
CDR3nt: TGTGCCAGCAGCGTAGCTCATTTCTCCGGAGGAGAGCAGTACTTC

d_gene: TRBD1
abundance: .
v_gene: TRBV29-1
j_gene: TRBJ1-3
CDR3aa: CRIESPGRDSGNTIYF
CDR3nt: TGCAGGATTGAAAGCCCAGGTAGGGACAGTGGAAACACCATATATTTT

d_gene: .
abundance: .
v_gene: TRBV11-1
j_gene: TRBJ2-5
CDR3aa: CTSSSMTAGETQYF
CDR3nt: TGTACCAGCAGCTCTATGACAGCCGGGGAGACCCAATACTTC

d_gene: .
abundance: .
v_gene: TRBV5-1
j_gene: TRBJ2-1
CDR3aa: CASSSEGPIDERFF
CDR3nt: TGCGCCAGCAGCTCGGAGGGACCCATCGATGAGCGGTTCTTC

d_gene: .
abundance: .
v_gene: TRBV27
j_gene: TRBJ1-1
CDR3aa: CATPGRSGETEAFF
CDR3nt: TGTGCCACCCCGGGGCGGTCGGGCGAAACTGAAGCTTTCTTT

d_gene: .
abundance: many
v_gene: TRBV5-1
j_gene: TRBJ2-7
CDR3aa: CASSRTGTPNEQYF
CDR3nt: TGCGCCAGCAGCCGGACCGGGACACCAAACGAGCAGTACTTC

d_gene: .
abundance: .
v_gene: TRBV5-1
j_gene: TRBJ2-3
CDR3aa: CPSGLERGADTQYF
CDR3nt: TGCCCCAGCGGCTTGGAGCGCGGAGCAGATACGCAGTATTTT

d_gene: .
abundance: .
v_gene: TRBV5-4
j_gene: TRBJ2-7
CDR3aa: CASSLGSDRSYEHYF
CDR3nt: TGTGCCAGCAGCTTGGGCAGTGATAGATCCTACGAGCACTACTTC

d_gene: TRBD2
abundance: few
v_gene: TRBV27
j_gene: TRBJ2-1
CDR3aa: CASTRLANYNEQFF
CDR3nt: TGTGCCAGCACCAGACTAGCCAACTACAATGAGCAGTTCTTC

d_gene: .
abundance: .
v_gene: TRBV6-5
j_gene: TRBJ2-1
CDR3aa: CASSISGSKSYYEQFF
CDR3nt: TGTGCCAGCAGTATTAGTGGGAGTAAGTCCTACTATGAGCAGTTCTTC

d_gene: .
abundance: .
v_gene: TRBV6-2/TRBV6-3
j_gene: TRBJ2-1
CDR3aa: CASFPRDGSYNEQFF
CDR3nt: TGTGCCAGCTTCCCCCGGGACGGCTCCTACAATGAACAGTTCTTC

d_gene: .
abundance: many
v_gene: TRBV6-6
j_gene: TRBJ2-1
CDR3aa: CASTQTPGRGAYNEQFF
CDR3nt: TGTGCCAGCACCCAGACCCCTGGGAGAGGGGCCTACAATGAGCAGTTCTTC

d_gene: .
abundance: .
v_gene: TRBV6-1
j_gene: TRBJ2-2
CDR3aa: CANSEIEGAVGGLFF
CDR3nt: TGTGCCAACAGTGAAATAGAGGGGGCGGTCGGGGGCCTGTTTTTT

d_gene: .
abundance: .
v_gene: TRBV4-1
j_gene: TRBJ1-5
CDR3aa: CASGQEGQGNQPQHF
CDR3nt: TGCGCCAGCGGCCAAGAGGGGCAGGGTAATCAACCCCAGCATTTT

d_gene: .
abundance: .
v_gene: TRBV11-1
j_gene: TRBJ2-1
CDR3aa: CASSPTHSAGDEQFF
CDR3nt: TGTGCCAGCAGCCCGACTCATTCAGCGGGCGATGAGCAGTTCTTC

d_gene: .
abundance: .
v_gene: TRBV9
j_gene: TRBJ2-5
CDR3aa: CASSVGKAGQETQYF
CDR3nt: TGTGCCAGCAGCGTAGGGAAGGCGGGCCAAGAGACCCAGTACTTC

d_gene: TRBD1
abundance: many
v_gene: TRBV11-2
j_gene: TRBJ2-1
CDR3aa: CASSRTGTDNEQFF
CDR3nt: TGTGCCAGCAGCCGGACAGGGACCGACAATGAGCAGTTCTTC

d_gene: TRBD2
abundance: .
v_gene: TRBV11-2
j_gene: TRBJ2-7
CDR3aa: CTSSLGNGGGYEQYF
CDR3nt: TGTACCAGCAGCTTAGGCAATGGCGGGGGTTACGAGCAGTACTTC

d_gene: .
abundance: once
v_gene: TRBV4-1
j_gene: TRBJ2-5
CDR3aa: CASIQEGAGNQETQCF
CDR3nt: TGCGCCAGCATCCAAGAGGGCGCCGGAAACCAAGAGACCCAGTGCTTC

d_gene: TRBD1
abundance: many
v_gene: TRBV5-1
j_gene: TRBJ2-1
CDR3aa: CASWLGTGYYNEQFF
CDR3nt: TGCGCCAGCTGGCTGGGGACAGGCTACTACAATGAGCAGTTCTTC

d_gene: .
abundance: many
v_gene: TRBV14
j_gene: TRBJ2-1
CDR3aa: CASSQGLPIREQFF
CDR3nt: TGTGCCAGCAGCCAAGGACTCCCGATCCGTGAGCAGTTCTTC

d_gene: TRBD1
abundance: .
v_gene: TRBV10-3
j_gene: TRBJ1-1
CDR3aa: CAGCSQGNIEAFF
CDR3nt: TGTGCCGGCTGCTCACAGGGGAACATTGAAGCTTTCTTT

d_gene: .
abundance: .
v_gene: TRBV30
j_gene: TRBJ2-2
CDR3aa: CAWPGVGVTRELFF
CDR3nt: TGTGCCTGGCCGGGCGTAGGGGTCACCAGGGAGCTGTTTTTT

d_gene: .
abundance: .
v_gene: TRBV7-9
j_gene: TRBJ2-1
CDR3aa: CASSPLGAGNEQFF
CDR3nt: TGTGCCAGCAGCCCACTGGGGGCAGGAAATGAGCAGTTCTTC

d_gene: .
abundance: few
v_gene: TRBV7-9
j_gene: TRBJ2-7
CDR3aa: CASSLFPQGTTYEQYF
CDR3nt: TGTGCCAGCAGCTTATTCCCCCAGGGGACTACCTACGAGCAGTACTTC

d_gene: .
abundance: .
v_gene: TRBV20-1
j_gene: TRBJ1-5
CDR3aa: CSAGWGLNQSQHF
CDR3nt: TGCAGTGCTGGATGGGGCCTCAATCAGTCCCAGCATTTT

d_gene: .
abundance: .
v_gene: TRBV12-3/TRBV12-4
j_gene: TRBJ2-1
CDR3aa: CASSLVRGLHNEQFF
CDR3nt: TGTGCCAGTAGTTTAGTAAGGGGTTTGCACAATGAGCAGTTCTTC

d_gene: .
abundance: once
v_gene: TRBV6-1
j_gene: TRBJ2-2
CDR3aa: CASSETRLGKNLNTGELFF
CDR3nt: TGTGCCAGCAGCGAGACAAGGCTCGGGAAGAACTTGAACACCGGGGAGCTGTTTTTT

d_gene: .
abundance: .
v_gene: TRBV30
j_gene: TRBJ2-3
CDR3aa: CAWSPLASVRYTQYF
CDR3nt: TGTGCCTGGAGTCCTCTAGCGAGTGTGAGGTATACGCAGTATTTT

d_gene: .
abundance: .
v_gene: TRBV6-5
j_gene: TRBJ2-5
CDR3aa: CASSHHGQETQYF
CDR3nt: TGTGCCAGCAGCCACCATGGCCAAGAGACCCAGTACTTC

d_gene: .
abundance: many
v_gene: TRBV5-1
j_gene: TRBJ2-5
CDR3aa: CASSFGQYGQETQYF
CDR3nt: TGCGCCAGCAGCTTCGGGCAGTATGGGCAAGAGACCCAGTACTTC

d_gene: .
abundance: .
v_gene: TRBV5-5
j_gene: TRBJ1-5
CDR3aa: CVSGVNPDWNQPQHF
CDR3nt: TGTGTCAGCGGCGTTAACCCGGACTGGAATCAGCCACAGCATTTT